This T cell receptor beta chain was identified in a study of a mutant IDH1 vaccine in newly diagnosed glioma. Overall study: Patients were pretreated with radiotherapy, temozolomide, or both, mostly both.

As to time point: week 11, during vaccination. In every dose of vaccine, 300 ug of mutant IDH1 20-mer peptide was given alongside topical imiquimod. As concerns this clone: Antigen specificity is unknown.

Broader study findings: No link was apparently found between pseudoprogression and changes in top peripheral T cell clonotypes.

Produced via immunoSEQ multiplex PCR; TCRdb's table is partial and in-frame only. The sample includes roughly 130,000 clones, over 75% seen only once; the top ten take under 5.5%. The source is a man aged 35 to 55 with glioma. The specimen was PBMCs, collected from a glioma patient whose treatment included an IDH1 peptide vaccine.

This CDR3 is CASSFYGKLFF. Written as DNA, the CDR3 is TGTGCCAGCAGCTTTTACGGAAAACTGTTTTTT. This chain connects TRBV7-3 to TRBJ1-4; D is uncertain. The V gene's germline CDR1 is SGHTA and CDR2 FQGTGA. The V end was cut by 3 bases, the J end by 10 bases, with 6 bases between. The CDR3 has 11 residues.